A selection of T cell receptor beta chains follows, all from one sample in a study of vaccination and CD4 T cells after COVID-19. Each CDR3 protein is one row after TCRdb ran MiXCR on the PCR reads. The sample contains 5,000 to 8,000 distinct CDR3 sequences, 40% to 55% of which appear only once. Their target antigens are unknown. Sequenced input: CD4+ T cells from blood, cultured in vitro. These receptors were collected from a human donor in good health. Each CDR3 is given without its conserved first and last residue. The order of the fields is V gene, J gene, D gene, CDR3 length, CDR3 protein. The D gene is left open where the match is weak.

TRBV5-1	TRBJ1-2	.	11	ASSPRGEHGYT
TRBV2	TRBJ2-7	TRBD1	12	ASGRDRGLGEQY
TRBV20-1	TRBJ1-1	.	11	SASYRGDTEAF
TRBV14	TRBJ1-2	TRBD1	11	ASRATGFYGYT
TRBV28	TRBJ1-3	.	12	ASSQWGGGNTIY
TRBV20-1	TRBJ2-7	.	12	SAQAGAGDYEQY
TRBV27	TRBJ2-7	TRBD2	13	ASSRDGGALYEQY
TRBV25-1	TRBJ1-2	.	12	ASSKGRTFYGYT
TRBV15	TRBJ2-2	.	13	ATSGFSGSTGELF
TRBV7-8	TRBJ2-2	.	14	ASSLRAATNTGELF
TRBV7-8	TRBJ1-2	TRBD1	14	ASSPVGTGSIYGYT
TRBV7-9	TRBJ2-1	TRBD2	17	ASSLEGLAGGPSYNEQF
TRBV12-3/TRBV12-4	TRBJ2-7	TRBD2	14	ASSSAGTSGRREQY
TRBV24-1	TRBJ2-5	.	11	ATSDLRDPTQY
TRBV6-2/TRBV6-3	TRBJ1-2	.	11	ASSLTATGGYT
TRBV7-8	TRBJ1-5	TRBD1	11	ASSLTGSGPQH
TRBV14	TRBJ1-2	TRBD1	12	ASSQQGAKYGYT
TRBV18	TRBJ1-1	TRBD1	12	ASSMDRAHTEAF
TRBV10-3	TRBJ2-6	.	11	AISGSGANVLT
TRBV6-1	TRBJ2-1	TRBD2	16	ASSEGPLRRELVNEQF
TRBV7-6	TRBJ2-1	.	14	ASSALQRSSYNEQF
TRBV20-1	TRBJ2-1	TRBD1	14	SARGGDRGTYNEQF
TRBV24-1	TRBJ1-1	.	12	ASRGGAGNTEAF
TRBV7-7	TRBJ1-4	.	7	TVNEKLF
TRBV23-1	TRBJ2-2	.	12	ASSHRAYTGELF
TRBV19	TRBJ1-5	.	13	ASTNREWSNQPQH
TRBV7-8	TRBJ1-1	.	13	ASSLEQGGNTEAF
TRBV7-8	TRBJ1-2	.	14	ASSQRGGGANYGYT
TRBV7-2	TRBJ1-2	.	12	ASSIVAGSQGYT
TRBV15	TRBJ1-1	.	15	ATSTPPGGRGSTEAF
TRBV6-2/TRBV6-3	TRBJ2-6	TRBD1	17	ASSYTGTGARSGANVLT
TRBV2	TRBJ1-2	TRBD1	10	AYGQGNYGYT
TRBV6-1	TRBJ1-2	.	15	ASSRSPSGGPVYGYT
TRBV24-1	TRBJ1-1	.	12	ATRGETPNTEAF
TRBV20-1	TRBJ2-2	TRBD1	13	SALPGTGLAGELF